This T cell receptor (beta chain) was found in a study of cytomegalovirus exposure and HLA in healthy donors. The PCR made use of 60 Vbeta and 13 Jbeta primers. Clones were sequenced by immunoSEQ multiplex PCR, and TCRdb holds only the in-frame ones, with some missing. The sample has approximately 190,000 clones. Note on this clone: Its matching antigen is unknown.

V gave up 0 bases and J gave up 2 bases; unmatched junction bases: 5. Germline lookup yields CDR1 SGHRS and CDR2 YFSETQ. This CDR3 is 16 amino acids long. The study, taken as a whole, reports: Data from an earlier analysis indicated that most TCR beta V segments were productive either about 87% or about 30% of the time.

The receptor was derived from a boy younger than 18 in good health and CMV-seronegative. Sequenced input: PBMCs. The gene calls are TRBV5-1 and TRBJ1-1; 9 nucleotides match TRBD1. The DNA of the CDR3 is TGCGCCAGCAGCTTGGAGGGACAGGGTCGAAACACTGAAGCTTTCTTT. Residues: CASSLEGQGRNTEAFF.